Below, 3 T cell receptor beta chains from the same sample are listed, as sequenced in a study of CD8+CD57+ T cells in acquired aplastic anemia (dated by TCRdb to 2017 to 2018). Patients chosen for sequencing had shown expansion of CD8+CD57+ cells by flow cytometry. Sequenced on an Illumina HiSeq 2000. Genomic DNA was used as template for profiling of TCR beta VDJ combinations and CDR3 sequences. Using fastp at Q25 and MiXCR, TCRdb reprocessed the public reads and kept productive beta chains. Every CDR3 protein is listed once, alongside the most common genes and DNA of its rows. The table for this sample lists approximately 130,000 distinct CDR3 sequences; 45% to 60% of them were counted only once. 25% to 35% of the sample is in the top ten clones. Material: sorted CD4+, CD8+, or CD8+CD57+ T cells (not recorded which) from PBMCs. The receptors come from a human donor with aplastic anemia.

This clonotype was recorded many times. The chain links TRBV5-6 to TRBJ2-7; D may be TRBD2 (7 bases). Trimming removed 7 bases from V and 7 bases from J, with 18 bases in between. Germline V lookup: CDR1 SGHDT, CDR2 YYEEEE. This CDR3 has 13 residues. CDR3 nucleotides: TGTGCCAGCCACCGGGCGGGGGCTGGGGAGCAGTACTTC. Translation: CASHRAGAGEQYF.

This clonotype turned up a few times. The J gene is TRBJ1-5, the V gene TRBV20-1; D uncertain. The V end was cut by 6 bases, the J end by 2 bases, with 17 bases between. The CDR3 has 15 amino acids. CDR1 is DFQATT and CDR2 is SNEGSKA in the germline V gene (reference sequence). CDR3 in amino acids: CSAPQWGRGNQPQHF. The CDR3 coding sequence is TGCAGTGCCCCCCAGTGGGGTCGCGGCAATCAGCCCCAGCATTTT.

Ten or more counts support this clonotype. V is TRBV7-2 and J is TRBJ2-1; 8 bases fit TRBD2. Germline values: CDR1 SGHTA, CDR2 FQGNSA. The CDR3 length is 16 residues. Unmatched junction bases numbered 10, after V lost 3 bases and J lost 6 bases. CDR3 in amino acids: CASSLVGGTRGNEQFF. In nucleotides, the CDR3 is TGTGCCAGCAGCTTGGTTGGGGGGACTAGGGGCAATGAGCAGTTCTTC.